A single T cell receptor (beta chain) is shown here with its context. Into CD45RA+ naive and CD45RA-negative memory subsets, the CD4+ cells were split. The data were obtained in a study of shared clonotypes between healthy human individuals. Some clones are missing from TCRdb's copy, which holds only in-frame ones; the method was immunoSEQ multiplex PCR. The repertoire holds 2 million to 2.5 million clones, with 85% to 95% as singletons. This TCR derives from a man younger than 30 in good health. Sequencing used naive CD4+ T cells sorted from blood. Subset: CD45RA+ positively selected.

The CDR3 reads CASSFGAEQYF. CDR3 nucleotide sequence: TGTGCCAGCAGCTTTGGTGCCGAGCAGTACTTC. The V call is TRBV5-4, the J call TRBJ2-7; no clear D. V was clipped by 2 bases and J by 6 bases, with 6 bases between them. The length of the CDR3 is 11 residues. Looked up from germline, CDR1 is SGHNT and CDR2 is YYREEE (reference sequence).